The 18 T cell receptor beta chains below come from one sample, sequenced in a study of T cells in Graves' hyperthyroidism and ophthalmopathy. Researchers took RNA transcripts and amplified the TCR beta CDR3 regions from them. The primer set for the first-round RT-PCR of the TCR CDR3 was HTBI. Each CDR3 protein is one row after TCRdb ran MiXCR on the multiplex PCR reads. The sample contains about 690,000 distinct CDR3 sequences, roughly a sixth of which appear only once. Sequenced input: blood. The receptor set was obtained from a man aged 45-65 years with Graves' hyperthyroidism.

This clonotype appeared many times. This CDR3 reads CAPQGSSQETQYF. Here the CDR3 DNA reads TGTGCCCCCCAAGGCAGTAGTCAAGAGACCCAGTACTTC. The rearrangement links TRBV6-1 to TRBJ2-5; D call uncertain. The CDR3 is 13 amino acids. The V gene lost 11 bases and the J gene lost 2 bases, with 15 bases spanning the gap. Germline V gene lookup returns CDR1 MNHNS and CDR2 SASEGT.

This clonotype was detected only a few times. The chain joins TRBV19 to TRBJ1-2; a weak D match, TRBD1 (5 bases). This CDR3 spans 17 amino acids. The germline V and J ends were trimmed by 9 bases and 4 bases, with 27 bases remaining between them. In germline, CDR1 is LNHDA, CDR2 SQIVND (reference sequence). As DNA, the CDR3 is TGTGCCAGCAAGGAAGGGTGGACTCCAAATGGGGCCTATGGCTACACCTTC. Residues: CASKEGWTPNGAYGYTF.

This clonotype showed up many times. The chain couples TRBV10-3 to TRBJ2-7; 9 bases match TRBD2. Trimming took 6 bases from V and 2 from J; bases not matched to a gene: 8. The germline CDR1 and CDR2 sequences are ENHRY and SYGVKD. CDR3 length equals 15 residues. The DNA for the CDR3 is TGTGCCATCAGACAGTCCTTAGCGGGAGCCTACGAGCAGTACTTC. Protein product: CAIRQSLAGAYEQYF.

This clonotype was found a few times. The rearrangement links TRBV5-1 to TRBJ2-1; 14 positions match TRBD2. This CDR3 has 15 amino acids. Per germline, CDR1 SGHRS and CDR2 YFSETQ. V trimming: 5 bases; J trimming: 9 bases; junction bases outside the gene matches: 7. CDR3 sequence (DNA): TGCGCCAGCAGTTCCGGGACTAGCGGGAGTGGTGAGCAGTTCTTC. Its translation is CASSSGTSGSGEQFF.

DNA of the CDR3: TGTGCCAGCAGCCAATTGGCAGGGGTGACCTACGAGCAGTACTTC. Protein sequence: CASSQLAGVTYEQYF. This chain links TRBV7-9 with TRBJ2-7, with D tentatively TRBD1 (6 bases). The CDR3 sequence is 15 residues long. CDR1 and CDR2 from the germline V gene are SEHNR and FQNEAQ (reference sequence). Trimming removed 5 bases from V and 2 bases from J, with 16 bases in between.

There are many counts of this clonotype. The rearrangement joins TRBV18 to TRBJ1-4, with TRBD1 identical over 7 bases. The CDR3 covers 13 residues. Unmatched junction bases numbered 6, after V lost 6 bases and J lost 8 bases. Looked up from germline, CDR1 is KGHSH and CDR2 is LQKENI. The CDR3 DNA follows: TGTGCCAGCTCCCCCCGGACAGGAGAAAAACTGTTTTTT. Amino acid sequence: CASSPRTGEKLFF.

V usage is TRBV6-5 and J usage is TRBJ2-3; D gene unclear. In germline, CDR1 is MNHEY, CDR2 SVGAGI. CDR3 length: 13 residues. Between the trimmed V and J ends, which lost 6 bases and 7 bases, there was a span of 14 bases. The CDR3 region has the DNA TGTGCCAGCAGATACCATCAGAGTCATACGCAGTATTTT. This encodes CASRYHQSHTQYF.

This sequence joins TRBV28 and TRBJ1-4, with D possibly TRBD1 on 5 matching bases. This CDR3 has 15 residues. The germline gives CDR1 MDHEN, CDR2 SYDVKM. Trimming removed 5 bases at V and 4 bases at J, with 14 bases between. The CDR3 DNA is TGTGCCAGCAGTAGACCCGGGACGGTTAATGAAAAACTGTTTTTT. Amino acids: CASSRPGTVNEKLFF.

A few counts support this clonotype. This chain connects TRBV25-1 to TRBJ2-7, with a tentative D call TRBD2 (6 bases). Trimming took 1 base from V and 3 from J, leaving 13 bases between them. The CDR3 is 15 residues long. Germline V gene data show CDR1 as MGHDK and CDR2 as SYGVNS. The CDR3 reads CASSEWGTLGYEQYF. CDR3 nucleotides: TGTGCCAGCAGTGAATGGGGGACTTTAGGCTACGAGCAGTACTTC.

At least ten counts were recorded for this clonotype. The chain is built from TRBV14 and TRBJ2-7; D remains unclear. CDR1 and CDR2 (germline): SGHDN, FVKESK. The CDR3 has 14 residues. Trimming took 4 bases from V and 3 from J, leaving 13 bases between them. For the CDR3, the DNA is TGTGCCAGCAGCCTCTTTGAAAATCGCTACGAGCAGTACTTC. This codes for CASSLFENRYEQYF.

There are a few counts of this clonotype. The chain has TRBV18 and TRBJ2-5, with D possibly TRBD1 on 7 matching bases. Per the germline V gene, CDR1 is KGHSH and CDR2 is LQKENI. The CDR3 consists of 15 residues. The ends were cut back, 3 bases at V and 4 bases at J, with 15 bases in the middle. The CDR3 loop reads CASSPYRGGGETQYF. In DNA, the CDR3 is TGTGCCAGCTCACCCTACAGGGGAGGTGGAGAGACCCAGTACTTC.

The V and J genes are TRBV9 and TRBJ1-6, with D uncertain. The V end was cut by 7 bases, the J end by 9 bases, with 14 bases between. Germline V gene lookup returns CDR1 SGDLS and CDR2 YYNGEE. The CDR3 is 13 amino acids. CDR3 DNA sequence: TGTGCCAGCGAACGGGAACGGGGTTCACCCCTCCACTTT. It specifies CASERERGSPLHF.

This clonotype was observed a few times. The chain links TRBV18 to TRBJ2-1; D is undetermined. Per the germline V gene, CDR1 is KGHSH and CDR2 is LQKENI. The CDR3 is 14 residues long. Trimming removed 0 bases at V and 5 bases at J, with 8 bases between. In DNA form, the CDR3 reads TGTGCCAGCTCACCACCGGACGGACACAATGAGCAGTTCTTC. Translation gives CASSPPDGHNEQFF.

This clonotype was seen only a few times. The chain combines TRBV4-1 with TRBJ2-2, with 9 positions matching TRBD1. The CDR3 is 14 amino acids. The junction had 4 bases not matched to a gene; V was cut back by 4 bases and J by 7 bases. From germline, CDR1 is MGHRA and CDR2 YSYEKL. CDR3 protein: CASSLQGADGELFF. CDR3 nucleotides: TGCGCCAGCAGCCTACAGGGGGCGGACGGGGAGCTGTTTTTT.

This clonotype was seen a handful of times. The rearrangement links TRBV24-1 to TRBJ2-7, with D possibly TRBD1 on 6 matching bases. V lost 5 bases, J lost 5 bases, and 15 bases lay in between. The CDR3 loop spans 14 amino acids. Per the germline V gene, CDR1 is KGHDR and CDR2 is SFDVKD. CDR3 sequence reads: CATSGTGFFDEQYF. The CDR3, as DNA: TGTGCCACCAGTGGAACAGGGTTTTTCGACGAGCAGTACTTC.

This clonotype was observed many times. The V gene is TRBV7-9, the J gene TRBJ2-7; no firm D call. Germline loops: CDR1 SEHNR, CDR2 FQNEAQ (reference sequence). The CDR3 contains 13 residues. V was pared by 1 base and J by 5 bases, with 9 bases between. CDR3 coding DNA: TGTGCCAGCAGCTTAGAGCCTGCAGACGAGCAGTACTTC. It translates to CASSLEPADEQYF.

The chain is built from TRBV6-4 and TRBJ1-2; D ambiguous. This CDR3 comprises 13 residues. From germline, CDR1 is MRHNA and CDR2 SNTAGT. V lost 3 bases, J lost 3 bases, and 8 bases lay in between. The chain's CDR3 is CASSESEDYGYTF. In DNA, the CDR3 is TGTGCCAGCAGTGAATCGGAGGACTATGGCTACACCTTC.

This clonotype showed up just a few times. V usage is TRBV15 and J usage is TRBJ2-2; 9 bases match TRBD1. Unmatched junction bases numbered 17, after V lost 6 bases and J lost 3 bases. The CDR3 has 19 residues. Looked up from germline, CDR1 is LNHNV and CDR2 is YYDKDF (reference sequence). CDR3 bases: TGTGCCACCAGAATGAAGCGGGACAGGGTAATGTCGGACACCGGGGAGCTGTTTTTT. It yields the protein CATRMKRDRVMSDTGELFF.